The 18 T cell receptor beta chains listed next were all sequenced from one sample in a study of blood T cell repertoires in COVID-19. The method was immunoSEQ multiplex PCR; TCRdb's version includes in-frame clones alone and lacks a portion of them. The table has approximately 50,000 clones, 80% to 95% seen once. The source material was peripheral blood. The receptor set was obtained from a man between 50 and 59 years old with active COVID-19.

This clone was counted a single time. The rearrangement uses TRBV28 and TRBJ1-6; 9 bases agree with TRBD1. Germline lookup yields CDR1 MDHEN and CDR2 SYDVKM. Losses at the gene ends were 5 bases for V and 0 bases for J; bases not matched to a gene: 14. This CDR3 region has 20 residues. The CDR3 sequence: CASSKTPGTGIGSYNSPLHF. DNA for the CDR3: TGTGCCAGCAGTAAAACCCCCGGGACAGGGATAGGCTCCTATAATTCACCCCTCCACTTT. Full variable domain (missing parts from reference TRBV28 and TRBJ1-6): DVKVTQSSRYLVKRTGEKVFLECVQDMDHENMFWYRQDPGLGLRLIYFSYDVKMKEKGDIPEGYSVSREKKERFSLILESASTNQTSMYLCASSKTPGTGIGSYNSPLHFGNGTRLTVT.

This chain uses TRBV27 with TRBJ1-1, with a possible D match to TRBD1 (5 bases). Germline CDR1 and CDR2: MNHEY and SMNVEV (reference sequence). Trimming left V 6 bases short and J 5 bases short, with 13 bases between. This CDR3 spans 13 amino acids. The CDR3 DNA sequence: TGTGCCAGCAGCTCTTGGAGGGGAACTGAAGCTTTCTTT. Amino acids: CASSSWRGTEAFF.

The V gene is TRBV7-3, the J gene TRBJ2-7; 13 bases map to TRBD2. The V and J ends lost 6 bases and 4 bases, in that order; junction bases with no gene match: 21. Germline-derived CDR1 and CDR2 are SGHTA and FQGTGA. This CDR3 spans 20 amino acids. Written as DNA, the CDR3 is TGTGCCAGCAGGGGAAGGGGGACTAGCGGGGTAGAGGACTACCAATACGAGCAGTACTTC. Protein sequence: CASRGRGTSGVEDYQYEQYF.

This clone has only one observation. The rearrangement uses TRBV29-1 and TRBJ1-3; tentatively, D is TRBD1 (5 bases). CDR1 and CDR2 (germline): SQVTM, ANQGSEA. V was shortened by 4 bases and J by 0 bases, with 7 bases between the two germline ends. The CDR3 extends over 13 amino acids. The CDR3 region is CSVGQRSGNTIYF. DNA of the CDR3: TGCAGCGTTGGACAGCGCTCTGGAAACACCATATATTTT.

This clone was seen a few times. The rearrangement joins TRBV28 to TRBJ1-6; perhaps TRBD1 as D (5 bases). Deletions cut 2 bases from V and 7 bases from J, with 9 bases between. Germline V gene data show CDR1 as MDHEN and CDR2 as SYDVKM. The CDR3 runs to 14 residues. The DNA for the CDR3 is TGTGCCAGCAGTTTAGGTCAGGGCAATTCACCCCTCCACTTT. It codes for CASSLGQGNSPLHF. Full variable domain (missing parts from reference TRBV28 and TRBJ1-6): DVKVTQSSRYLVKRTGEKVFLECVQDMDHENMFWYRQDPGLGLRLIYFSYDVKMKEKGDIPEGYSVSREKKERFSLILESASTNQTSMYLCASSLGQGNSPLHFGNGTRLTVT.

The V call is TRBV6-5, the J call TRBJ2-2; possibly TRBD2 for D (7 bases). The ends were cut back, 11 bases at V and 0 bases at J, with 13 bases in the middle. The CDR3 length is 14 residues. Germline loops: CDR1 MNHEY, CDR2 SVGAGI. CDR3 DNA: TGTGCCGGGGGGGGACATTCGAACACCGGGGAGCTGTTTTTT. Translation gives CAGGGHSNTGELFF.

The chain carries TRBV9 and TRBJ2-7, with 12 bases that match TRBD2. The CDR3 consists of 15 residues. V gave up 4 bases and J gave up 2 bases; unmatched junction bases: 4. CDR1 is SGDLS, CDR2 YYNGEE, per germline. The CDR3 nucleotides read TGTGCCAGCAGCCCCCGGACTAGCGGGGCCTACGAGCAGTACTTC. Encoded protein: CASSPRTSGAYEQYF.

The chain joins TRBV9 to TRBJ2-7; D call uncertain. CDR3 length: 13 amino acids. Germline assignment: CDR1 SGDLS and CDR2 YYNGEE. V was trimmed by 0 bases and J by 3 bases, leaving 7 bases between them. In DNA form, the CDR3 reads TGTGCCAGCAGCGTAGGACCGGGCTACGAGCAGTACTTC. It encodes CASSVGPGYEQYF.

The chain links TRBV28 to TRBJ2-1; 7 nucleotides agree with TRBD2. Germline CDR1 is MDHEN and CDR2 is SYDVKM. J was trimmed by 2 bases and V by 3 bases; bases with no gene match: 10. The CDR3 has 17 residues. The CDR3 DNA reads TGTGCCAGCAGTTTTCCGTGGGAGGGCCCTACCTACAATGAGCAGTTCTTC. Translation: CASSFPWEGPTYNEQFF.

The chain is built from TRBV6-2 or TRBV6-3 and TRBJ2-7, with 9 bases aligning to TRBD1. The J segment lost 5 bases and the V segment lost 2 bases, leaving 10 bases of the junction unmatched. CDR3 length: 16 residues. Looked up from germline, CDR1 is MNHEY and CDR2 is SVGEGT. Here the CDR3 reads CASSYQGGTGRNEQYF. The CDR3 region has the DNA TGTGCCAGCAGTTACCAAGGTGGGACAGGGCGCAACGAGCAGTACTTC.

The V call is TRBV6-5, the J call TRBJ1-6; D perhaps matches TRBD1 (6 bases). Looked up from germline, CDR1 is MNHEY and CDR2 is SVGAGI. The CDR3 consists of 15 residues. V lost 10 bases, J lost 4 bases, and 17 bases lay in between. The CDR3 DNA reads TGTGCCACCAAGGACAGTGGACTTTATAATTCACCCCTCCACTTT. Translating it yields CATKDSGLYNSPLHF.

The genes are TRBV5-4 and TRBJ2-6; 12 bases line up with TRBD1. The ends lost 4 bases at V and 1 base at J; junction bases unmatched: 6. The CDR3 is 18 residues long. The germline V gene encodes CDR1 SGHNT and CDR2 YYREEE (reference sequence). Here the CDR3 reads CASSPPGQGASGANVLTF. CDR3 DNA: TGTGCCAGCAGCCCTCCGGGACAGGGGGCGTCTGGGGCCAACGTCCTGACTTTC. The full variable domain, with the rest looked up from reference TRBV5-4 and TRBJ2-6, is ETGVTQSPTHLIKTRGQQVTLRCSSQSGHNTVSWYQQALGQGPQFIFQYYREEENGRGNFPPRFSGLQFPNYSSELNVNALELDDSALYLCASSPPGQGASGANVLTFGAGSRLTVL.

This chain connects TRBV28 to TRBJ2-7; no clear D gene. The CDR3 contains 16 residues. Deletions cut 0 bases from V and 3 bases from J, with 15 bases between. The V gene's germline CDR1 is MDHEN and CDR2 SYDVKM. CDR3 sequence reads: CASSLWRVSPVYEQYF. The CDR3 DNA reads TGTGCCAGCAGTTTATGGCGAGTGAGCCCTGTCTACGAGCAGTACTTC.

This clone was seen a single time. The chain couples TRBV30 to TRBJ1-1, with unresolved D. Deletions cut 0 bases from V and 3 bases from J, with 8 bases between. Germline V gives CDR1 GTSNPN, CDR2 SVGIG (reference sequence). The CDR3 covers 13 residues. The CDR3 nucleotides read TGTGCCTGGAGTGTATTAGCATACACTGAAGCTTTCTTT. Amino acid sequence: CAWSVLAYTEAFF.

This chain links TRBV5-4 with TRBJ2-7, with 7 bases identical to TRBD1. This CDR3 has 13 residues. V dropped 4 bases and J dropped 4; count of bases not matched to a gene: 5. Germline V gives CDR1 SGHNT, CDR2 YYREEE (reference sequence). For the CDR3, the DNA is TGTGCCAGCAGCAGACAGGGAGAATACGAGCAGTACTTC. It specifies CASSRQGEYEQYF. The variable domain in full, completed from reference TRBV5-4 and TRBJ2-7, reads ETGVTQSPTHLIKTRGQQVTLRCSSQSGHNTVSWYQQALGQGPQFIFQYYREEENGRGNFPPRFSGLQFPNYSSELNVNALELDDSALYLCASSRQGEYEQYFGPGTRLTVT.

This rearrangement joins TRBV4-1 to TRBJ2-7, with D possibly being TRBD1 (5 bases). Germline loops: CDR1 MGHRA, CDR2 YSYEKL. CDR3 size: 14 residues. Trimming took off 1 base at V and 1 base at J, with 8 bases between the two ends. The CDR3 DNA is TGCGCCAGCAGCCAAGCACAGGAATCCTACGAGCAGTACTTC. As protein: CASSQAQESYEQYF.

V usage is TRBV7-6 and J usage is TRBJ1-2; D ambiguous. CDR3 length equals 15 residues. V was cut by 1 base and J by 0 bases, with 9 bases left in between. Germline values: CDR1 SGHVS, CDR2 FNYEAQ. CDR3: CASSLEGTANYGYTF. CDR3 coding DNA: TGTGCCAGCAGCTTAGAAGGAACAGCTAACTATGGCTACACCTTC.

The genes are TRBV9 and TRBJ2-2; 10 bases align to TRBD1. Trimming cost V 0 bases and J 6 bases; bases outside gene matches: 8. Germline assignment: CDR1 SGDLS and CDR2 YYNGEE. The CDR3 extends over 17 amino acids. The DNA of the CDR3 is TGTGCCAGCAGCGTAGCCTTATGGGACAGGGGCCCCGGGGAGCTGTTTTTT. Translation: CASSVALWDRGPGELFF.